This T cell receptor (beta chain) was profiled in a study of cytomegalovirus exposure and HLA in healthy donors. The CDR3 loop spans 12 amino acids. Trimming took off 6 bases at V and 6 bases at J, with 9 bases between the two ends. Germline V gives CDR1 KGHSH, CDR2 LQKENI. A note on this clone: Its antigen is as yet unknown.

The study's findings and limits: TCR beta sequences reportedly predicted the HLA-A and HLA-B alleles of most subjects accurately.

The PCR employed 60 Vbeta primers together with 13 Jbeta primers. Profiled with immunoSEQ multiplex PCR; TCRdb holds only in-frame clones, not every one. This table lists about 140,000 clones. Sequenced input: PBMCs. The chain has TRBV18 and TRBJ2-4; D possibly corresponds to TRBD2 (5 bases). The clonotype originates from a man aged 35-49 years in good health and CMV-seronegative. DNA for the CDR3: TGTGCCAGCTCCCCGGACTTAAACATTCAGTACTTC. Translating it yields CASSPDLNIQYF.